These T cell receptor beta chains were read from a single sample in a study of radiotherapy plus CTLA-4 blockade in lung cancer. Using immunoSEQ multiplex PCR, the repertoire was profiled, and TCRdb retains in-frame clones only, with some absent. Of fewer than 140,000 clones listed, 85% were seen once; the top ten hold 2.4%. This specimen consisted of peripheral blood, obtained from a patient treated with radiotherapy plus ipilimumab. The receptors originated from a human donor with non-small cell lung cancer that progressed on radiotherapy plus ipilimumab. Some clones in this sample may be carry-over from other donors' samples. The CDR3 runs from the conserved cysteine through the conserved F or W. D genes are given only for firm matches. Clone size appears in some rows only: once, few, many, or a class for an expanded clone.

cdr3_nt cdr3_aa clone_size d_call j_call v_call
TGTGCCAGTAGTATCCGGGACGGTCCCTACGAGCAGTACTTC CASSIRDGPYEQYF . . TRBJ2-7 TRBV19
TGCGCCAGCAGCTTGGTAGCCGGGGCCAACGTCCTGACTTTC CASSLVAGANVLTF . . TRBJ2-6 TRBV5-1
TGTGCCAGTCGTTACAGGGACATGAACACTGAAGCTTTCTTT CASRYRDMNTEAFF . . TRBJ1-1 TRBV19
TGTGCCAGCAGCCTAAGGACAGGGGGCGGCACAGATACGCAGTATTTT CASSLRTGGGTDTQYF . TRBD1 TRBJ2-3 TRBV7-3
TGTGCCAGCAGCCAGCAATGGAACACTGAAGCTTTCTTT CASSQQWNTEAFF . . TRBJ1-1 TRBV14
TGTGCCAGCAGCTTGGGGGACAGACCCCGCGGAGATACGCAGTATTTT CASSLGDRPRGDTQYF . TRBD1 TRBJ2-3 TRBV5-6
TGTGCCAGTAGTCCCGGACTAGCGGGGGACAAGGATTACAATGAGCAGTTCTTC CASSPGLAGDKDYNEQFF . TRBD2 TRBJ2-1 TRBV19
TGTGCCATCAGTGAGACCTACACCACTGGGGGGGGGACTGAAGCTTTCTTT CAISETYTTGGGTEAFF . . TRBJ1-1 TRBV10-3
TGCAGCGTTGGGTCGGCTGCTAACTATGGCTACACCTTC CSVGSAANYGYTF . . TRBJ1-2 TRBV29-1
TGCGCCAGCAGCTTGGATCCCCAGGGGGTTACCGGGGAGCTGTTTTTT CASSLDPQGVTGELFF . TRBD1 TRBJ2-2 TRBV5-1
TGTGCCAGCTCACCCCCGGGACTTGGAGAATTGAATGAGCAGTTCTTC CASSPPGLGELNEQFF . . TRBJ2-1 TRBV18
TGTGCCAGCAGCGGGGAGTACTCTGGGGCCAACGTCCTGACTTTC CASSGEYSGANVLTF . . TRBJ2-6 TRBV9
TGTGCCAGCAGCTTAACACAGGGGATCGGAAACACCATATATTTT CASSLTQGIGNTIYF . TRBD1 TRBJ1-3 TRBV7-8
TGTGCCAGCAGCCAAGCTACCCCGACCGGCCGCTCCTACGAGCAGTACTTC CASSQATPTGRSYEQYF . . TRBJ2-7 TRBV4-2
TGCGCCAGCAGCCTACAGGTACCTCCTTACGAGCAGTACTTC CASSLQVPPYEQYF . . TRBJ2-7 TRBV5-1
TGTGCCAGCAGTTCTATCGGGGGCGGTCGGACAGATACGCAGTATTTT CASSSIGGGRTDTQYF . . TRBJ2-3 TRBV2
TGTGCCAGCAGCCCCGGGGGCTTCTACGAGCAGTACTTC CASSPGGFYEQYF . . TRBJ2-7 TRBV7-9
TGTGCCAGCAGCTTAGGCCTTAGCACAGATACGCAGTATTTT CASSLGLSTDTQYF . . TRBJ2-3 TRBV11-3
TGCGCCAGCAGCTGGGACTGGACCTACAATGAGCAGTTCTTC CASSWDWTYNEQFF . . TRBJ2-1 TRBV5-1
TGTGCCACCAGCAGGTATGACAGGGGTAATTCACCCCTCCACTTT CATSRYDRGNSPLHF . TRBD1 TRBJ1-6 TRBV15
TGCGCCAGCAGCTTGGGGCTGGCAGGGGGCGGTGGCTACACCTTC CASSLGLAGGGGYTF . TRBD1 TRBJ1-2 TRBV5-1
TGTGCCATCAGTGAGTGGACGGACTACGAGCAGTACTTC CAISEWTDYEQYF once . TRBJ2-7 TRBV10-3
TGTGCCAGCAGCGTAGGCGGGGGGGCTTCCGGGGAGCTGTTTTTT CASSVGGGASGELFF few TRBD2 TRBJ2-2 TRBV9
TGTGCCAGCTTGAGTGAAGGGAAGGGGGACACTGGGGAGCTGTTTTTT CASLSEGKGDTGELFF . . TRBJ2-2 TRBV7-2
TGTGCCAGCAGCACTGATCGAGAGACAGTCTCCTACGAGCAGTACTTC CASSTDRETVSYEQYF . . TRBJ2-7 TRBV7-9
TGCAGCGTTGCTGGAGACCTCTACGAGCAGTACTTC CSVAGDLYEQYF . . TRBJ2-7 TRBV29-1
TGCGCCAGCAGCCTACCGGGGAGCTCCTACAATGAGCAGTTCTTC CASSLPGSSYNEQFF . . TRBJ2-1 TRBV5-1
TGTGCCAGCAGCCATCGAGTCGGGACAGGCGGCACAGATACGCAGTATTTT CASSHRVGTGGTDTQYF few TRBD1 TRBJ2-3 TRBV14
TGTGCCAGCGGGACAGACTATGGCTACACCTTC CASGTDYGYTF . TRBD1 TRBJ1-2 TRBV28
TGTGCCAGCAGCCAAGATTTAGCGGGGAGAACCTACGAGCAGTACTTC CASSQDLAGRTYEQYF few TRBD2 TRBJ2-7 TRBV4-2
TGTGCCAGCAGCATAGCGGGGGCCCAAGAGACCCAGTACTTC CASSIAGAQETQYF . TRBD2 TRBJ2-5 TRBV5-4